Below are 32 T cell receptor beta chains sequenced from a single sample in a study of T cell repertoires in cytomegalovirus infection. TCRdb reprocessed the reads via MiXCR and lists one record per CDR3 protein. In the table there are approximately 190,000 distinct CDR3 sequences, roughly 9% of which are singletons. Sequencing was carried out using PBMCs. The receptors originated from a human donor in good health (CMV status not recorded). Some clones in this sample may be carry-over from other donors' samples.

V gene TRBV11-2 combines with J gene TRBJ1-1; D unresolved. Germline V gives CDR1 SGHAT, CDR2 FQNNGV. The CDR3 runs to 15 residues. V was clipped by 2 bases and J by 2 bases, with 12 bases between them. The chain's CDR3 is CASSLLGGFNTEAFF. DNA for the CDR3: TGTGCCAGCAGCTTATTGGGAGGTTTTAACACTGAAGCTTTCTTT.

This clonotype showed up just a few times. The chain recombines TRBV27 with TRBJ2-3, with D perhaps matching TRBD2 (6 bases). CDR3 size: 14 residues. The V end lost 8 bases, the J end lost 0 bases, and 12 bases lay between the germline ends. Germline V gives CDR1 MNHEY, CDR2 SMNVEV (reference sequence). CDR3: CASRWRDSTDTQYF. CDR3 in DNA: TGTGCCAGCCGGTGGAGGGACAGCACAGATACGCAGTATTTT.

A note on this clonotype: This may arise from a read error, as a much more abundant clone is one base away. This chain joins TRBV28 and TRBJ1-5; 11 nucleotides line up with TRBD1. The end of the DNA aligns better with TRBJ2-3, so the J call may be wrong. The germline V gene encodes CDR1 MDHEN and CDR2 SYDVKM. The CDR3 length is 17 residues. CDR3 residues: CASSLRLRTGGNQPQYF. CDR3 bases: TGTGCCAGCAGTTTACGGTTGCGGACAGGGGGCAATCAGCCCCAGTATTTT.

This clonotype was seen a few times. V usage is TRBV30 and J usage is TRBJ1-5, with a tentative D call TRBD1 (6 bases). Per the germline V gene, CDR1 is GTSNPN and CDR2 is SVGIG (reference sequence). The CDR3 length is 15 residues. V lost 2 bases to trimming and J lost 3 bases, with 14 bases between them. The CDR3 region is CAWSKTGASNQPQHF. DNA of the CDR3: TGTGCCTGGAGTAAGACGGGGGCGTCCAATCAGCCCCAGCATTTT.

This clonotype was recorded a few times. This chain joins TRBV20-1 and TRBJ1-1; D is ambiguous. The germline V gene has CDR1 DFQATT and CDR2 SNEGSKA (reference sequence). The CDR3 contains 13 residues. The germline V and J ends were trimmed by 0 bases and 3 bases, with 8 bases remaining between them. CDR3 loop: CSAREGTDTEAFF. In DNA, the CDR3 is TGCAGTGCTAGAGAAGGCACGGACACTGAAGCTTTCTTT.

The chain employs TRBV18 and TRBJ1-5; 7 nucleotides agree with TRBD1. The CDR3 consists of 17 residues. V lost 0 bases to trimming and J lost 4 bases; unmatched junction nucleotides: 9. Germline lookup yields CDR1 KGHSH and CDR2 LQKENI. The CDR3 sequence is CASSPPNRGKLNQPQHF. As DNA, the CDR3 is TGTGCCAGCTCACCACCCAACAGGGGAAAGTTAAATCAGCCCCAGCATTTT.

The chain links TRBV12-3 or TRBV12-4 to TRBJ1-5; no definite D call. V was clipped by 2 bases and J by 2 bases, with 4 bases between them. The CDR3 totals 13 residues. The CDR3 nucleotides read TGTGCCAGCAGTTTATGGGGCAATCAGCCCCAGCATTTT. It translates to CASSLWGNQPQHF.

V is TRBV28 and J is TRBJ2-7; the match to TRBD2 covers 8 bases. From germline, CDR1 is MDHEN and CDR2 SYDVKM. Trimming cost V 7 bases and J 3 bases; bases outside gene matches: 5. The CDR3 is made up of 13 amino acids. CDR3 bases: TGTGCCAGCAAGACTAGCGCCAGCTACGAGCAGTACTTC. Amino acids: CASKTSASYEQYF.

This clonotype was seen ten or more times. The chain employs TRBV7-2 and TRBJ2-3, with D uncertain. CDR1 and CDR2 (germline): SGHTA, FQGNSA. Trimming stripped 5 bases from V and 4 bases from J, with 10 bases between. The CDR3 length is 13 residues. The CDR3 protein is CASSPRGPDTQYF. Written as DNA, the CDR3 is TGTGCCAGCAGCCCCCGTGGCCCAGATACGCAGTATTTT.

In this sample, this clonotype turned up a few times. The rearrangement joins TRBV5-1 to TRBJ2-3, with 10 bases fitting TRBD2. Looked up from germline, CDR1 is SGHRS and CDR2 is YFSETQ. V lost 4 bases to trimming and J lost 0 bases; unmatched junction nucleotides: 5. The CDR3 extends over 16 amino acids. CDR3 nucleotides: TGCGCCAGCAGCCCACTAGCGGGGCCTAGCACAGATACGCAGTATTTT. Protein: CASSPLAGPSTDTQYF.

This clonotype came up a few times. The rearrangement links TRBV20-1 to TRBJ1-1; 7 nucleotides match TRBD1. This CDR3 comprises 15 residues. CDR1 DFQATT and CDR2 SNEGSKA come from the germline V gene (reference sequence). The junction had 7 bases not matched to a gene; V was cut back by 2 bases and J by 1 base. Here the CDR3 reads CSARILNRGNTEAFF. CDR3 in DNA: TGCAGTGCTAGAATCTTAAACAGGGGGAACACTGAAGCTTTCTTT.

CDR3 sequence (DNA): TGTGCCAGCAGCGTTGGGGTGAGCACTGAAGCTTTCTTT. Protein sequence: CASSVGVSTEAFF. This sequence joins TRBV14 and TRBJ1-1; D is uncertain. Germline V gene lookup returns CDR1 SGHDN and CDR2 FVKESK. V shed 5 bases and J shed 4 bases, with 11 bases lying between them. CDR3 length equals 13 residues.

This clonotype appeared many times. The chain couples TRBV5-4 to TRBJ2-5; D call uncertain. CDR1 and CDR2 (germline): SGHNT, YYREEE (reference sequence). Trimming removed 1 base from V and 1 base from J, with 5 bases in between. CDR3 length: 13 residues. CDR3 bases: TGTGCCAGCAGCTTGTTAAGCCAAGAGACCCAGTACTTC. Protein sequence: CASSLLSQETQYF.

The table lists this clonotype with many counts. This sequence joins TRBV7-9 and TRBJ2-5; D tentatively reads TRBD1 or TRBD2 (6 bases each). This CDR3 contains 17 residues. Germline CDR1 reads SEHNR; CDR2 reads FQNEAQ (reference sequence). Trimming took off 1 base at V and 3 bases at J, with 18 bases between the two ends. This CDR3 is CASSLDRFGGLKETQYF. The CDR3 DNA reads TGTGCCAGCAGCTTAGATCGTTTTGGGGGGCTGAAAGAGACCCAGTACTTC.

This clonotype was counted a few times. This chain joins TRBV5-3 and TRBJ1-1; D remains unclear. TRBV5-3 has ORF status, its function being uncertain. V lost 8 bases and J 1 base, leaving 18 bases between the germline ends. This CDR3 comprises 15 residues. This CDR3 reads CASSRVFQANTEAFF. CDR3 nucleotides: TGTGCCAGCAGCCGCGTTTTTCAGGCGAACACTGAAGCTTTCTTT.

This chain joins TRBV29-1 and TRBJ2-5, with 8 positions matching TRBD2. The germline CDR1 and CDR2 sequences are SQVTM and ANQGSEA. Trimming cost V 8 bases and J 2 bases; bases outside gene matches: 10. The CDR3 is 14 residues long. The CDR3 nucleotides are TGCAGCACCCGAGGGACTAGTGGGCAAGAGACCCAGTACTTC. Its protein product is CSTRGTSGQETQYF.

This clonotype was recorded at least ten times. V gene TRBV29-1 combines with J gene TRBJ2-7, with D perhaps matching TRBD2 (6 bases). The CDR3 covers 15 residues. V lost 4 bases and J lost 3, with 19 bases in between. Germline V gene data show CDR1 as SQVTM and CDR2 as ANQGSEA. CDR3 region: CSVGGVRTGLYEQYF. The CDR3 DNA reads TGCAGCGTTGGGGGGGTCAGGACGGGACTCTACGAGCAGTACTTC.

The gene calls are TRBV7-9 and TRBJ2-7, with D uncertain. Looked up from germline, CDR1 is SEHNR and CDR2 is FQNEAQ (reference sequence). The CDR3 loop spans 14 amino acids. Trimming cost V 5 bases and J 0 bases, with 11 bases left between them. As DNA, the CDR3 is TGTGCCAGCAGCCCCTCCGAGAGCTCCTACGAGCAGTACTTC. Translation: CASSPSESSYEQYF.

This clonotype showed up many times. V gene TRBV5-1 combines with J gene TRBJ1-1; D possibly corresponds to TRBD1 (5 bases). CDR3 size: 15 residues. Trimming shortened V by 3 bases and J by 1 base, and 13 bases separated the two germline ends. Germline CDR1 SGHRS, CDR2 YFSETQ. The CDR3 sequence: CASSWAGGENTEAFF. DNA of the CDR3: TGCGCCAGCAGCTGGGCCGGGGGGGAGAACACTGAAGCTTTCTTT.

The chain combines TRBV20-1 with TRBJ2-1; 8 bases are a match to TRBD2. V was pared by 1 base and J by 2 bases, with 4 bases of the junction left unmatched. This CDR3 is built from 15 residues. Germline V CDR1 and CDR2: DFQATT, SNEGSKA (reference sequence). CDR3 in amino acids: CSARGATSAYNEQFF. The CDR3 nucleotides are TGCAGTGCTAGAGGGGCGACTAGCGCCTACAATGAGCAGTTCTTC.

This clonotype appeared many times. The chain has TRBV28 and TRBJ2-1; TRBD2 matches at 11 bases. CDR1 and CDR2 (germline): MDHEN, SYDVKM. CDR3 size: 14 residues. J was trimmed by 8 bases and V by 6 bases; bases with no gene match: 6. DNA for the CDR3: TGTGCCAGCAGCACCACTAGCGGGGGCGATGAGCAGTTCTTC. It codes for CASSTTSGGDEQFF. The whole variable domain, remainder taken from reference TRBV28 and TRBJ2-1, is DVKVTQSSRYLVKRTGEKVFLECVQDMDHENMFWYRQDPGLGLRLIYFSYDVKMKEKGDIPEGYSVSREKKERFSLILESASTNQTSMYLCASSTTSGGDEQFFGPGTRLTVL.

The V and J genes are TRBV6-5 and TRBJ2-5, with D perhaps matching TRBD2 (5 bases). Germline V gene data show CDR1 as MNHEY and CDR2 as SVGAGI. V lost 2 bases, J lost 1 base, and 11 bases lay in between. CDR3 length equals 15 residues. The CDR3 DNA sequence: TGTGCCAGCAGTTACGAGCGAGGGTTCCAAGAGACCCAGTACTTC. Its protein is CASSYERGFQETQYF.

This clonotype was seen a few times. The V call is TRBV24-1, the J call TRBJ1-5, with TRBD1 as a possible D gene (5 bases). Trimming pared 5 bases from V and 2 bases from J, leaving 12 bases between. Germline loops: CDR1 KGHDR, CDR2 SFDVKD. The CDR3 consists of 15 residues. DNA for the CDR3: TGTGCCACCAGTGGTGAAGGGGTAGGCAATCAGCCCCAGCATTTT. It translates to CATSGEGVGNQPQHF.

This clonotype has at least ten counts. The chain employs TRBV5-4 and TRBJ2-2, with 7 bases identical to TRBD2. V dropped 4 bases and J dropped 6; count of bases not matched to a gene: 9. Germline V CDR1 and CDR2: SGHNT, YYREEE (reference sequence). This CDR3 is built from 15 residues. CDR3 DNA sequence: TGTGCCAGCAGCCTGCGCGGACTAGGTTCCGGGGAGCTGTTTTTT. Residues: CASSLRGLGSGELFF.

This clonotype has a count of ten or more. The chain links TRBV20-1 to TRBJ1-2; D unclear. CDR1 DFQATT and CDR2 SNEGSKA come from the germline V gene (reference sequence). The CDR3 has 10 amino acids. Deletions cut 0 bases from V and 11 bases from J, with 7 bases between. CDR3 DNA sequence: TGCAGTGCTAGAGATCCCATGTACACCTTC. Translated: CSARDPMYTF.

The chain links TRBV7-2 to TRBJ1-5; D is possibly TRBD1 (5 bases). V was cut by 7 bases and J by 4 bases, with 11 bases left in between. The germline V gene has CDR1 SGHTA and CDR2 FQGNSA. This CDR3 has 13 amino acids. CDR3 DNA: TGTGCCAGCACAGGGTCTGCTAATCAGCCCCAGCATTTT. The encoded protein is CASTGSANQPQHF.

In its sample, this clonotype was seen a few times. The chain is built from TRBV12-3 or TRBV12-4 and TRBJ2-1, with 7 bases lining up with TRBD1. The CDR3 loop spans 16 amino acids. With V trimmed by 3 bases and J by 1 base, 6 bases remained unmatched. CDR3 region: CASSLGDRVSYNEQFF. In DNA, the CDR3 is TGTGCCAGCAGTTTGGGCGACAGGGTATCCTACAATGAGCAGTTCTTC.

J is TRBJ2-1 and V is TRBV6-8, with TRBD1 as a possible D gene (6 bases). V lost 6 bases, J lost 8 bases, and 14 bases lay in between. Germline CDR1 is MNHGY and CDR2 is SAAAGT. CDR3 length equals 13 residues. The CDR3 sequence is CASRGHAEYEQFF. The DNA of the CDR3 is TGTGCCAGCAGGGGACATGCGGAGTATGAGCAGTTCTTC.

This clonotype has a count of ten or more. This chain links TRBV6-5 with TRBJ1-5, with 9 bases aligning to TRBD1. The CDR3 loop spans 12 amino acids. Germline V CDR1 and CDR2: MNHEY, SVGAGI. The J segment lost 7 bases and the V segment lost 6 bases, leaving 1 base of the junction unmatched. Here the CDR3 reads CASRTGGQPQHF. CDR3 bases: TGTGCCAGCAGAACAGGGGGCCAGCCCCAGCATTTT.

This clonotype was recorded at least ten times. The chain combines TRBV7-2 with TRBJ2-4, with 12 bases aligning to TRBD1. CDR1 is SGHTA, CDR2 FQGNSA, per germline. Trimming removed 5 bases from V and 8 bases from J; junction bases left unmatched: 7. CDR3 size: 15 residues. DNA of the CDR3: TGTGCCAGCAGCCCCCTGGGACAGGGGGCGGACATTCAGTACTTC. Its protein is CASSPLGQGADIQYF.

The CDR3 protein is CSVEVGGRQYF. DNA for the CDR3: TGCAGCGTTGAAGTCGGGGGGAGGCAGTACTTC. The V and J genes are TRBV29-1 and TRBJ2-7, with 7 bases fitting TRBD2. CDR1 SQVTM and CDR2 ANQGSEA come from the germline V gene. Trimming took 1 base from V and 9 from J; bases not matched to a gene: 3. The CDR3 is 11 residues long.

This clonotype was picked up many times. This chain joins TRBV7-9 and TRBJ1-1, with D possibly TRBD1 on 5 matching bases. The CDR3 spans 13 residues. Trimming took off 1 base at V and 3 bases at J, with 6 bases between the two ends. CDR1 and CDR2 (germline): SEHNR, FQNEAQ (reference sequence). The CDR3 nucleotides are TGTGCCAGCAGCTTAGGAGGGGACACTGAAGCTTTCTTT. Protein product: CASSLGGDTEAFF.